This TCR beta chain was captured by sequencing in a study of blood T cell repertoires in COVID-19. Source study methods: Quantification of nucleated cells was approximated via reference gene primer amplification. Some clones are missing from TCRdb's copy, which holds only in-frame ones; the method was immunoSEQ multiplex PCR. Clone size and the V and J calls come from that table; the DNA yielded D and trimming. The sample holds about 110,000 clones, about 85% seen once. Material for sequencing was peripheral blood. The sequence was collected from a woman in her seventies with acute or convalescent COVID-19.

This chain's CDR3 is CASSYPRTGVNEQFF. The CDR3 nucleotides are TGTGCCAGCAGTTACCCTCGGACAGGGGTTAATGAGCAGTTCTTC. The V gene is TRBV6-2 or TRBV6-3, the J gene TRBJ2-1; 9 bases fit TRBD1. Germline V CDR1 and CDR2: MNHEY, SVGEGT. V shed 2 bases, J shed 7 bases, and the junction held 6 bases outside the gene matches. This CDR3 contains 15 residues.